These 15 T cell receptor beta chains originate from one sample sequenced in a study of blood T cell repertoires in COVID-19. The table came from immunoSEQ multiplex PCR; TCRdb's copy has only in-frame clones and leaves some out. The table includes 330,000 or so clones, about nine tenths detected once. The sample consisted of peripheral blood. These receptors all stem from a man aged 30 to 39 with COVID-19, enrolled during active disease.

Many counts were recorded for this clone. The chain combines TRBV19 with TRBJ1-1; D is uncertain. Germline CDR1 is LNHDA and CDR2 is SQIVND (reference sequence). Trimming took off 7 bases at V and 3 bases at J, with 12 bases between the two ends. CDR3 length: 13 residues. CDR3 sequence (DNA): TGTGCCAGTACCCCGAGCCGGGACACTGAAGCTTTCTTT. Translated: CASTPSRDTEAFF.

This sequence joins TRBV25-1 and TRBJ2-3; possibly TRBD1 for D (6 bases). V was clipped by 7 bases and J by 4 bases, with 15 bases between them. Per germline, CDR1 MGHDK and CDR2 SYGVNS. This CDR3 has 14 residues. The CDR3 DNA reads TGTGCCAGCACCCAAACCGGGACACCAGATACGCAGTATTTT. Its protein is CASTQTGTPDTQYF.

This clone was seen only a few times. The gene calls are TRBV4-3 and TRBJ2-7, with 9 bases that match TRBD1. V was clipped by 4 bases and J by 5 bases; unmatched bases: 9. The germline gives CDR1 LGHNA, CDR2 YSLEER. This CDR3 comprises 15 residues. DNA of the CDR3: TGCGCCAGCAGCCCCCGGGGACAGGGTGTCGACGAGCAGTACTTC. Residues: CASSPRGQGVDEQYF.

CDR3: CASSFLATGRRVNTEAFF. The CDR3 nucleotides are TGTGCCAGCAGTTTCCTTGCGACAGGGCGGAGGGTGAACACTGAAGCTTTCTTT. The genes are TRBV27 and TRBJ1-1, with 7 bases identical to TRBD1. The junction had 13 bases not matched to a gene; V was cut back by 3 bases and J by 0 bases. Germline V gives CDR1 MNHEY, CDR2 SMNVEV (reference sequence). The CDR3 has 18 amino acids.

This chain links TRBV14 with TRBJ1-2, with 7 nucleotides matching TRBD1. V shed 0 bases and J 4 bases; nucleotides not matched to a gene: 5. Per germline, CDR1 SGHDN and CDR2 FVKESK. The CDR3 spans 15 residues. CDR3 residues: CASSQERGLGYGYTF. As DNA, the CDR3 is TGTGCCAGCAGCCAAGAAAGGGGGCTCGGCTATGGCTACACCTTC.

The table lists this clone with a few counts. The chain couples TRBV19 to TRBJ1-3; 8 bases map to TRBD1. J lost 2 bases, V lost 5 bases, and 5 bases had no gene match. The CDR3 is 15 amino acids. Germline lookup yields CDR1 LNHDA and CDR2 SQIVND (reference sequence). The CDR3 DNA follows: TGTGCCAGTAGTTCCCAACAGGGGGCTGGAAACACCATATATTTT. Encoded protein: CASSSQQGAGNTIYF.

This clone has only one observation. The chain recombines TRBV6-5 with TRBJ1-5; 11 bases are shared with TRBD1. Germline lookup yields CDR1 MNHEY and CDR2 SVGAGI. V shed 6 bases, J shed 7 bases, and the junction held 2 bases outside the gene matches. The CDR3 covers 13 residues. CDR3 sequence: CASSWDRGQPQHF. Written as DNA, the CDR3 is TGTGCCAGCAGCTGGGACAGGGGGCAGCCCCAGCATTTT.

The chain joins TRBV7-3 to TRBJ2-3; 11 bases match TRBD2. CDR3 length equals 14 residues. Germline loops: CDR1 SGHTA, CDR2 FQGTGA. The V gene end was trimmed by 4 bases and the J gene end by 5 bases; junction bases not matched to a gene: 2. In nucleotides, the CDR3 is TGTGCCAGCAGCTCAGGACTAGCGGGAGATACGCAGTATTTT. This gives the protein CASSSGLAGDTQYF.

The chain is built from TRBV28 and TRBJ2-5, with a tentative D call TRBD1 (5 bases). V was clipped by 5 bases and J by 5 bases, with 18 bases between them. The CDR3 extends over 15 amino acids. Germline-derived CDR1 and CDR2 are MDHEN and SYDVKM. This CDR3 is CASSEARVYVETQYF. As DNA, the CDR3 is TGTGCCAGCAGTGAGGCCAGGGTTTATGTGGAGACCCAGTACTTC.

This clone appeared a single time. The chain has TRBV5-1 and TRBJ1-1; a possible D gene is TRBD1 (6 bases). CDR1 is SGHRS, CDR2 YFSETQ, per germline. The ends were cut back, 4 bases at V and 0 bases at J, with 16 bases in the middle. The CDR3 consists of 16 residues. CDR3 amino acids: CASSLATGPLNTEAFF. The CDR3 DNA follows: TGCGCCAGCAGCCTGGCCACAGGGCCCCTGAACACTGAAGCTTTCTTT.

The V call is TRBV29-1, the J call TRBJ2-6; a possible D gene is TRBD1 (5 bases). Germline assignment: CDR1 SQVTM and CDR2 ANQGSEA. CDR3 size: 15 residues. Between the trimmed V and J ends, which lost 5 bases and 3 bases, there was a span of 14 bases. CDR3 sequence (DNA): TGCAGCGTTTTACAGGTGTCCGGTGGGGCCAACGTCCTGACTTTC. Translation: CSVLQVSGGANVLTF.

The J gene is TRBJ1-3, the V gene TRBV6-2 or TRBV6-3; D perhaps matches TRBD1 (5 bases). The germline CDR1 and CDR2 sequences are MNHEY and SVGEGT. V was trimmed by 0 bases and J by 3 bases, leaving 24 bases between them. The CDR3 has 20 amino acids. In DNA form, the CDR3 reads TGTGCCAGCAGTTACTCAATGCCGGGAGGCCGCGGGACTCTTGGAAACACCATATATTTT. It yields the protein CASSYSMPGGRGTLGNTIYF.

This chain links TRBV6-6 with TRBJ1-1, with no clear D. The CDR3 has 13 amino acids. Germline values: CDR1 MNHNY, CDR2 SVGAGI (reference sequence). Trimming cost V 1 base and J 3 bases, with 6 bases left between them. The CDR3 here is CASSYLGDTEAFF. In DNA form, the CDR3 reads TGTGCCAGCAGTTACTTAGGAGACACTGAAGCTTTCTTT.

This clone appeared once. The chain links TRBV28 to TRBJ1-2; D remains ambiguous. The ends were cut back, 2 bases at V and 1 base at J, with 5 bases in the middle. This CDR3 comprises 13 residues. From germline, CDR1 is MDHEN and CDR2 SYDVKM. The CDR3 protein is CASSLNSNYGYTF. The CDR3, as DNA: TGTGCCAGCAGTTTAAACAGTAACTATGGCTACACCTTC.

The J gene is TRBJ2-1, the V gene TRBV19; TRBD2 matches 8 bases. In germline, CDR1 is LNHDA, CDR2 SQIVND (reference sequence). This CDR3 contains 14 residues. With 7 bases clipped from V and 4 bases from J, the junction kept 6 bases outside the gene matches. The CDR3 region has the DNA TGTGCCAGTATGAGGAGCGGGAGTTACAATGAGCAGTTCTTC. Translating gives CASMRSGSYNEQFF.